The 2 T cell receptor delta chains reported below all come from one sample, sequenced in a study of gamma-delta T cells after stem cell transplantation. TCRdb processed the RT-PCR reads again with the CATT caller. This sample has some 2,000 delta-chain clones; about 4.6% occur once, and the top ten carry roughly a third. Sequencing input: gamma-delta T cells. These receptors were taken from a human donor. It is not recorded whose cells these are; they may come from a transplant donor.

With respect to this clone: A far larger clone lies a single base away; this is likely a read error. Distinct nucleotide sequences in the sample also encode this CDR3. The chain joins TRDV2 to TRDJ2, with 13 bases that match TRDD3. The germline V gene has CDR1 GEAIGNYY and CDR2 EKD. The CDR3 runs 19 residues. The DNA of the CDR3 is TGTGCCTGTGACACCCTACTGGGGGATACGCGGGGTGTGACAGCACAGCTCTTCTTT. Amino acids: CACDTLLGDTRGVTAQLFF.

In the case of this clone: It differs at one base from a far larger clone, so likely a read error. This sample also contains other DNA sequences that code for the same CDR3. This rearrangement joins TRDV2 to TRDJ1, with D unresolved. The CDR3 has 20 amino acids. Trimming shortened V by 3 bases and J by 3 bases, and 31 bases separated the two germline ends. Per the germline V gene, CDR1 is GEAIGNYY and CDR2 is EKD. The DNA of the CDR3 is TGTGCCTGTGACGGCCTTACTGCGGGCCCAAACAAAGGGAGCGCCGATAAACTCATCTTT. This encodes CACDGLTAGPNKGSADKLIF.